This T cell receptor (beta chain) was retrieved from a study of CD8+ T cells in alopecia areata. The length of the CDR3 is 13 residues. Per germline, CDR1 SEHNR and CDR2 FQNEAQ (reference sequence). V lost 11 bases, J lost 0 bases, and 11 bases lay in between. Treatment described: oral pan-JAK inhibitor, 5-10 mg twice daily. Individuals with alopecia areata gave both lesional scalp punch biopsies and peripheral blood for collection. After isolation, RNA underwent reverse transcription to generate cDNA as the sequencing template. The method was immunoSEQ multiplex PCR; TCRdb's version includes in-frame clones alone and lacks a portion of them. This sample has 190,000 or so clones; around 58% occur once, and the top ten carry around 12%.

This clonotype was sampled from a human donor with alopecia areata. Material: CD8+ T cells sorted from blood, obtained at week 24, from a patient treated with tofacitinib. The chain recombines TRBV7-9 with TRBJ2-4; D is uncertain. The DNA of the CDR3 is TGTGCCGGCGATCGAATAGCCAAAAACATTCAGTACTTC. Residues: CAGDRIAKNIQYF.